This T cell receptor beta chain emerged from a study of cytomegalovirus exposure and HLA in healthy donors. General study findings and limits: Later analysis identified around 15,000 TCR beta sequences associated with HLA alleles, using a false discovery rate threshold of 0.05. Indistinguishable V segments, including TRBV6-2 and TRBV6-3, were excluded.

PCR involved 60 Vbeta and 13 Jbeta primers. TCRdb's copy holds only in-frame clones and misses some; the assay was immunoSEQ multiplex PCR. The sample includes 60,000 to 80,000 clones, more than 60% seen only once; the top ten take roughly 3%. The table lists this clone with a count of one. Its antigen is still unknown. The CDR3 loop spans 16 amino acids. From germline, CDR1 is SGHNT and CDR2 YYREEE (reference sequence). V was clipped by 0 bases and J by 0 bases; unmatched bases: 2. The origin of this receptor is a woman between 25 and 40 years old in good health and CMV-seronegative. The chain couples TRBV5-4 to TRBJ2-2; TRBD1 matches at 7 bases. Input material: PBMCs. The CDR3 DNA reads as TGTGCCAGCAGCTTGGTGGGGACAGCGAACACCGGGGAGCTGTTTTTT. It codes for CASSLVGTANTGELFF. The full variable domain, with the rest looked up from reference TRBV5-4 and TRBJ2-2, is ETGVTQSPTHLIKTRGQQVTLRCSSQSGHNTVSWYQQALGQGPQFIFQYYREEENGRGNFPPRFSGLQFPNYSSELNVNALELDDSALYLCASSLVGTANTGELFFGEGSRLTVL.